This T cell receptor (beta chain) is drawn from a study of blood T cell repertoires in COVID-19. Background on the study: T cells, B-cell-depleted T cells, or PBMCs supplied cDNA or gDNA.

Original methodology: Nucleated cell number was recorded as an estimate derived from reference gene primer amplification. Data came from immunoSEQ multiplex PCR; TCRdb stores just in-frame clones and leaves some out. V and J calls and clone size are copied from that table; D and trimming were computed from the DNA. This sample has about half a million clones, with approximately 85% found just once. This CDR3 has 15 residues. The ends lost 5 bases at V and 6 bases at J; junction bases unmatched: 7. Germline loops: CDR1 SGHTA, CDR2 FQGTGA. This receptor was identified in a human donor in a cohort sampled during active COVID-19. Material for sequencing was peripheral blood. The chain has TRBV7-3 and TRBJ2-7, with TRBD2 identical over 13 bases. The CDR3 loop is CASSPGLAGESEQYF. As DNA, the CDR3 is TGTGCCAGCAGCCCAGGACTAGCGGGAGAGAGCGAGCAGTACTTC.